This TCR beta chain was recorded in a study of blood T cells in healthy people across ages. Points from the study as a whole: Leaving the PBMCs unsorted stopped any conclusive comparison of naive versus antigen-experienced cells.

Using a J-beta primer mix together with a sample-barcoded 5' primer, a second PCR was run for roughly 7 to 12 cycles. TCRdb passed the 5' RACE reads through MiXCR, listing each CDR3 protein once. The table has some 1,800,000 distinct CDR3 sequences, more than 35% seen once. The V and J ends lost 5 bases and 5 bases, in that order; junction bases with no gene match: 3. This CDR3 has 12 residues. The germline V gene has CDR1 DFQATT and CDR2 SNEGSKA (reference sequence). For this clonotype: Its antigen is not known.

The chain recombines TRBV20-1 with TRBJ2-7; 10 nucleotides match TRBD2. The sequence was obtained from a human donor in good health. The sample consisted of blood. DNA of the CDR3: TGCAGTGCTTTAGCGGGGGGCGACGAGCAGTACTTC. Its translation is CSALAGGDEQYF.